Listed below are T cell receptor beta chains from one sample, sequenced in a study of cytomegalovirus exposure and HLA in healthy donors. Here immunoSEQ multiplex PCR was the method, and the copy in TCRdb shows in-frame clones only, minus some. The sample lists about 140,000 clones; approximately 73% were seen once. The sequenced material came from PBMCs. All receptors derive from a man aged 25 to 45 in good health and CMV-seropositive. Both conserved end residues are part of each CDR3. The D gene is left open where the match is weak. Part of the rows lack a size; the others show once, few, many or a class for expanded clones.

TRBJ2-5 . . 14 TRBV5-5 CASSLSREWETQYF TGTGCCAGCAGCTTGAGTCGGGAGTGGGAGACCCAGTACTTC
TRBJ2-7 . once 15 TRBV29-1 CSVALSRQGTNEQYF TGCAGCGTTGCCTTGTCCCGTCAGGGCACGAACGAGCAGTACTTC
TRBJ1-1 . . 16 TRBV27 CASRSPAGVGGTEAFF TGTGCCAGCAGATCCCCCGCGGGCGTTGGAGGCACTGAAGCTTTCTTT
TRBJ2-1 . . 13 TRBV2 CASSEETTREQFF TGTGCCAGCAGTGAAGAGACTACAAGAGAGCAGTTCTTC
TRBJ1-2 . . 14 TRBV4-1 CASSQGAEIEGYTF TGCGCCAGCAGCCAAGGGGCCGAAATCGAGGGCTACACCTTC
TRBJ2-7 . . 13 TRBV7-6 CASSLGPSYEQYF TGTGCCAGCAGCTTGGGCCCCTCCTACGAGCAGTACTTC
TRBJ2-1 TRBD2 few 18 TRBV13 CASSAHLGLAGIYNEQFF TGTGCCAGCAGCGCCCATCTAGGTCTAGCGGGGATCTACAATGAGCAGTTCTTC
TRBJ2-1 TRBD2 . 21 TRBV13 CASSLVQGQATSGRTYNEQFF TGTGCCAGCAGCTTAGTTCAGGGTCAGGCGACTAGCGGGAGGACCTACAATGAGCAGTTCTTC
TRBJ2-7 TRBD1 . 16 TRBV6-1 CASSEEAGQGNYEQYF TGTGCCAGCAGTGAAGAAGCTGGACAGGGGAACTACGAGCAGTACTTC
TRBJ1-1 . . 14 TRBV7-9 CSSTGLGAGTEAFF TGTTCCAGCACTGGGTTAGGGGCTGGCACTGAAGCTTTCTTT
TRBJ1-5 . . 15 TRBV5-1 CASSLVPGGNQPQHF TGCGCCAGCAGCTTGGTCCCAGGGGGCAATCAGCCCCAGCATTTT
TRBJ2-7 TRBD1 . 15 TRBV6-6 CASSRTGINSYEQYF TGTGCCAGCAGCAGGACAGGCATCAACTCCTACGAGCAGTACTTC
TRBJ1-1 TRBD1 . 14 TRBV6-5 CASSSGRGDTEAFF TGTGCCAGCAGTTCAGGCAGGGGGGACACTGAAGCTTTCTTT
TRBJ1-1 . . 11 TRBV6-6 CASSYSGGAFF TGTGCCAGCAGTTACTCCGGGGGAGCTTTCTTT
TRBJ2-7 TRBD2 . 19 TRBV5-6 CASSSRPLTSGRAENEQYF TGTGCCAGCAGCTCCCGACCTCTGACTAGCGGGAGGGCCGAGAACGAGCAGTACTTC
TRBJ2-1 TRBD2 few 14 TRBV7-3 CASSLRLAGGEQFF TGTGCCAGCAGCTTAAGGCTAGCGGGTGGTGAGCAGTTCTTC
TRBJ1-1 . . 15 TRBV14 CASSLRESFDTEAFF TGTGCCAGCAGCCTAAGGGAGAGTTTTGACACTGAAGCTTTCTTT
TRBJ2-1 TRBD2 . 11 TRBV30 CACSGYNEQFF TGTGCCTGTAGCGGGTACAATGAGCAGTTCTTC
TRBJ2-7 . . 12 TRBV10-3 CAISDPYGEQYF TGTGCCATCAGTGATCCTTACGGGGAGCAGTACTTC
TRBJ2-7 TRBD1 . 16 TRBV4-1 CASSQMGQGPKAEQYF TGCGCCAGCAGCCAGATGGGACAGGGTCCTAAAGCGGAGCAGTACTTC
TRBJ2-1 . . 15 TRBV7-3 CASSFGEAGDNEQFF TGTGCCAGCAGCTTCGGAGAGGCGGGTGACAATGAGCAGTTCTTC
TRBJ1-2 TRBD1 . 15 TRBV5-4 CASSPNIRGLLGYTF TGTGCCAGCAGTCCAAATATCAGGGGGCTCCTTGGCTACACCTTC
TRBJ2-5 . . 15 TRBV5-1 CASSRHAGYQETQYF TGCGCCAGCAGCAGGCACGCAGGCTATCAAGAGACCCAGTACTTC
TRBJ2-7 TRBD2 few 13 TRBV29-1 CSVESGTSYEQYF TGCAGCGTTGAAAGCGGGACTAGCTACGAGCAGTACTTC
TRBJ2-5 . once 13 TRBV7-3 CASSSQGQETQYF TGTGCCAGCAGCTCACAGGGACAAGAGACCCAGTACTTC
TRBJ1-3 . once 16 TRBV21-1 CASSKVVGLPRNTIYF TGTGCCAGCAGCAAAGTGGTGGGGCTCCCCAGAAACACCATATATTTT
TRBJ1-5 TRBD1 . 13 TRBV27 CASSWDRGQPQHF TGTGCCAGCAGTTGGGACAGGGGTCAGCCCCAGCATTTT
TRBJ2-1 TRBD2 . 13 TRBV27 CASRPSGSNEQFF TGTGCCAGCAGGCCTAGCGGGAGCAATGAGCAGTTCTTC
TRBJ2-1 TRBD1 . 13 TRBV6-5 CASSLHRGNEQFF TGTGCCAGCAGCCTACACAGGGGAAATGAGCAGTTCTTC
TRBJ2-7 TRBD2 few 14 TRBV10-3 CAISGLAGENEQYF TGTGCCATCTCGGGCCTAGCGGGAGAAAACGAGCAGTACTTC
TRBJ1-2 TRBD1 . 15 TRBV19 CASSRGGDREYGYTF TGTGCCAGTAGTCGGGGCGGGGACAGGGAATATGGCTACACCTTC
TRBJ2-1 . . 15 TRBV7-3 CASSLIDSSYNEQFF TGTGCCAGCAGCTTAATAGATAGCTCCTACAATGAGCAGTTCTTC
TRBJ2-3 TRBD2 . 14 TRBV18 CASSLPQTSGRAYF TGTGCCAGCTCACTACCCCAGACTAGCGGGAGGGCCTATTTT
TRBJ2-3 . . 16 TRBV27 CASSFRRVIPIDTQYF TGTGCCAGCAGTTTTAGGAGAGTTATACCTATAGATACGCAGTATTTT
TRBJ2-1 TRBD2 . 14 TRBV4-2 CASSPSGWGNEQFF TGTGCCAGCAGCCCTAGCGGGTGGGGCAATGAGCAGTTCTTC
TRBJ1-1 . few 16 TRBV6-6 CASSYSVDMGGTEAFF TGTGCCAGCAGTTACTCTGTCGACATGGGGGGCACTGAAGCTTTCTTT
TRBJ1-1 TRBD1 . 13 TRBV30 CAWDRGQRAEAFF TGTGCCTGGGACAGGGGGCAACGGGCTGAAGCTTTCTTT
TRBJ2-3 . . 14 TRBV9 CASSVPDSTDTQYF TGTGCCAGCAGCGTACCAGACTCCACAGATACGCAGTATTTT
TRBJ2-7 TRBD2 . 18 TRBV5-4 CASSLAQGLAGVSYEQYF TGTGCCAGCAGCTTGGCCCAGGGACTAGCGGGGGTCTCCTACGAGCAGTACTTC
TRBJ2-1 TRBD1 . 12 TRBV5-1 CASRDRGHEQFF TGCGCCAGCCGGGACAGGGGGCATGAGCAGTTCTTC
TRBJ1-5 . . 15 TRBV18 CASSPPSRANGPQHF TGTGCCAGCTCACCACCTTCCAGGGCTAATGGGCCCCAGCATTTT